These T cell receptor beta chains were read from a single sample in a study of T cells in Graves' hyperthyroidism and ophthalmopathy. TCRdb independently ran MiXCR on the multiplex PCR reads; one entry per CDR3 protein. The sample records 500,000 or so distinct CDR3 sequences, roughly a sixth being singletons. Specimen: blood. The receptors shown here come from a woman aged 18-35 years with Graves' ophthalmopathy. The CDR3 runs from the conserved cysteine through the conserved F or W. The order of the fields is CDR3 length, V gene, CDR3 protein.

15 TRBV28 CASRLGLAGEETQYF
13 TRBV13 CASSQTPRETQYF
13 TRBV7-3 CASSWDKNTEAFF
16 TRBV3-1 CASSQRAGGWIDTQYF
15 TRBV15 CATSRELGESYGYTF
17 TRBV7-3 CASSWSGLDSSTDTQYF
14 TRBV20-1 CSAKGRGGGTEAFF
17 TRBV28 CASSPRGWGVRRETQYF
15 TRBV7-8 CASRGGSSYNSPLHF
14 TRBV12-3/TRBV12-4 CASSLGGAGTEAFF
12 TRBV6-2/TRBV6-3 CASTGRGEKLFF
12 TRBV30 CAWSPSEYEQYF
16 TRBV5-6 CASSSPSLDAYNEQFF
14 TRBV30 CAWSVRQGKSEQYF
15 TRBV7-2 CASRLRPSPYNEQFF
14 TRBV4-3 CASSQASVTYEQYF
21 TRBV11-2 CASSLPGRRQGLILPGPEAFF
17 TRBV6-1 CASSEKGGGHSNQPQHF
14 TRBV2 CASSEFKGGVPNTF
11 TRBV29-1 CSGWTDTEAFF
16 TRBV6-1 CASLRASVGYDSEAFF
15 TRBV6-4 CASSELAGGPNEQFF
15 TRBV7-2 CASSLVAAPNTEAFF
14 TRBV5-4 CASRTTGGRETQYF
13 TRBV24-1 CATGGFKNTEAFF
14 TRBV5-1 CASSLEGPNTEAFF
14 TRBV20-1 CSARDSAGGLEAFF
16 TRBV6-1 CASSHIMGAGNTEAFF
15 TRBV30 CAWSLRDRAGDTQYF